This TCR beta chain was captured in a study of PD-1 blockade in classical Hodgkin lymphoma. Regarding the study as a whole: Nothing has yet pinned down what causes the repertoire differences, possibly disease activity or prior therapy. Complete responders' baseline diversity resembled that of newly diagnosed patients.

With no exception, relapse followed autologous stem cell transplantation in all patients, and brentuximab vedotin exposure varied. Researchers report purifying CD4+ T cells from thawed PBMCs by magnetic negative selection. Germline V gene sequence: CDR1 MNHNY, CDR2 SVGAGI (reference sequence). Trimming left V 5 bases short and J 6 bases short, with 7 bases between. The length of the CDR3 is 12 residues. The table came from immunoSEQ multiplex PCR; TCRdb's copy has only in-frame clones and leaves some out. This table holds roughly 8,000 clones, 80% to 90% found once. On this clone: What it recognizes is unknown.

This chain links TRBV6-6 with TRBJ2-2; D ambiguous. Sample: CD4+ T cells from blood, taken at baseline. This sequence was found in a human donor with classical Hodgkin lymphoma. Written as DNA, the CDR3 is TGTGCCAGCAGTCCGACCGCCGGGGAGCTGTTTTTT. Translated, it gives CASSPTAGELFF.